This T cell receptor beta chain was sequenced for a study of shared clonotypes between healthy human individuals. Findings and caveats of the study: It was the few donors that limited the genetic and exposure-history diversity represented. Only blood underwent sampling, and tissue repertoires likely differ.

The sample holds one count of this clone. Its target is not known. Trimming took 3 bases from V and 3 from J; bases not matched to a gene: 8. Looked up from germline, CDR1 is MGHDK and CDR2 is SYGVNS. The CDR3 runs 17 residues. As originally analysed: For the immunoSEQ data, sequences were junction-only without quality scores, so filtering differed. Sequenced by immunoSEQ multiplex PCR; TCRdb stores in-frame clones only, minus some. The D gene and trimming were derived from the DNA, and the V and J assignments and clone size from that table. Here the sample spans 550,000 to 600,000 clones, roughly four fifths being singletons. The donor cohort consisted entirely of Caucasian adults residing in Nashville, Tennessee.

This chain uses TRBV25-1 with TRBJ2-3; TRBD2 agrees at 11 bases. Sequenced sample: PBMCs. The sequence came from a woman between 40 and 55 years old in good health. Some clones in this sample may be carry-over from other donors' samples. CDR3 protein: CASSEPTSGSVTDTQYF. The CDR3 DNA reads TGTGCCAGCAGTGAGCCCACTAGCGGGAGCGTGACAGATACGCAGTATTTT.